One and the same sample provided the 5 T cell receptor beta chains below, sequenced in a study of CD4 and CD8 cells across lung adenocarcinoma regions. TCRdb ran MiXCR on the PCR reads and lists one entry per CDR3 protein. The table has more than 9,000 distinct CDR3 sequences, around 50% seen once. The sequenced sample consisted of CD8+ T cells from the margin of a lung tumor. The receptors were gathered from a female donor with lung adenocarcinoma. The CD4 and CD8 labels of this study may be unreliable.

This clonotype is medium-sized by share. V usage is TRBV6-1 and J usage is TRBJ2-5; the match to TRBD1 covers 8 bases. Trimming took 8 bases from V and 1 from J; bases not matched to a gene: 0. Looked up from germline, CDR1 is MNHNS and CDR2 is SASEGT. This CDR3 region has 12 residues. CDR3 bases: TGTGCCAGCGGACAGGGCCAAGAGACCCAGTACTTC. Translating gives CASGQGQETQYF.

The CDR3 loop reads CASSHVAGGTETQYF. The CDR3 DNA reads as TGTGCCAGCAGTCACGTAGCGGGGGGCACAGAGACCCAGTATTTT. V gene TRBV6-5 combines with J gene TRBJ2-3; 10 bases fit TRBD2. Per germline, CDR1 MNHEY and CDR2 SVGAGI. V lost 5 bases to trimming and J lost 12 bases; unmatched junction nucleotides: 14. There are 15 residues in the CDR3.

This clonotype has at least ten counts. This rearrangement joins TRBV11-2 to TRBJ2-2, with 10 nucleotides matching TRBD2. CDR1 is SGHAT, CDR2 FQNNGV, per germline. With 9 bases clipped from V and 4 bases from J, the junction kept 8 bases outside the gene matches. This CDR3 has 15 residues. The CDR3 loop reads CASRRAGGGTGELFF. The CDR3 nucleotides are TGTGCCAGTCGGAGAGCGGGGGGGGGCACCGGGGAGCTGTTTTTT.

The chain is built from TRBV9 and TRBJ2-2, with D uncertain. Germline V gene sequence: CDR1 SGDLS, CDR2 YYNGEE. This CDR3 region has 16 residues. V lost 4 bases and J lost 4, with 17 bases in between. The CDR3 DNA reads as TGTGCCAGCAGCATCGGCAAGGTCCGCCTCACCGGGGAGCTGTTTTTT. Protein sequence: CASSIGKVRLTGELFF.

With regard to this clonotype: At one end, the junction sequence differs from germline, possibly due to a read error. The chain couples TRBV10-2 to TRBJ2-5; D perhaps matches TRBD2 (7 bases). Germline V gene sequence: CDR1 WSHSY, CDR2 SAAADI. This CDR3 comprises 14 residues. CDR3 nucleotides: TGTGCGAGCCGCGGGGGCCGTGACCAAGACACTCAGTACTTC. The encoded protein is CASRGGRDQDTQYF.